This T cell receptor beta chain was recovered during a study of cytomegalovirus exposure and HLA in healthy donors. Study conclusions and caveats: From TCR beta sequences, most subjects' HLA-A and HLA-B alleles were reportedly predicted accurately. In a later analysis, V- and J-gene trimming of beta chains associated with a DCLRE1C missense variant, replicated independently. Versus the roughly 670-donor mean, an Asian-associated ancestry cluster reportedly showed fewer N-insertions in a later analysis.

13 Jbeta primers and 60 Vbeta primers were used for the PCR. As handled by the study authors: There were around 80 million unique TCR beta chains by a later count, and some 10 million of them were shared. The data were produced by immunoSEQ multiplex PCR, yet TCRdb's version contains in-frame clones alone and is incomplete. The V and J calls and clone size are taken from that table; D and trimming were inferred from the DNA. The table records 150,000 to 200,000 clones, 81% of them present only once. In its sample, this clone was seen a few times. Its specificity is unknown. The junction had 6 bases not matched to a gene; V was cut back by 7 bases and J by 3 bases. Germline V gene lookup returns CDR1 ENHRY and CDR2 SYGVKD. The CDR3 runs 15 residues.

Sequenced sample: PBMCs. This receptor was identified in a woman under 30 in good health and CMV-seropositive. The chain links TRBV10-3 to TRBJ2-2; 9 bases are shared with TRBD2. DNA for the CDR3: TGTGCCATCAAGGCGGGGGGGCTGGACACCGGGGAGCTGTTTTTT. This gives the protein CAIKAGGLDTGELFF.